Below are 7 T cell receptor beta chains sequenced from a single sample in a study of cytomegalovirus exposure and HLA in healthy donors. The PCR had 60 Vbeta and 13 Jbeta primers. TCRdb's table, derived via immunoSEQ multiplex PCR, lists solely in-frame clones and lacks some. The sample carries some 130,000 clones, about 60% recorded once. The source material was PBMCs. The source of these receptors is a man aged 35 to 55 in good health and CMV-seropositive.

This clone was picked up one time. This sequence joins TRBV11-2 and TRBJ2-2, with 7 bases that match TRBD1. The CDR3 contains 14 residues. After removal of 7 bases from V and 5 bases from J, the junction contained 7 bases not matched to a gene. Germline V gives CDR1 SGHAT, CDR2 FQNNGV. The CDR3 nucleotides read TGTGCCAGCACCCTTCAACAGGGGACCGGGGAGCTGTTTTTT. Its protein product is CASTLQQGTGELFF.

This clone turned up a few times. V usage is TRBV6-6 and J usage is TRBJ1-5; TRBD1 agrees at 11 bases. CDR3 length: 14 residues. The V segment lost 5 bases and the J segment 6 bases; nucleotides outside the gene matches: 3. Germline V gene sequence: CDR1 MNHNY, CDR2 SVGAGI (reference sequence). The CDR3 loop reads CASSQDRGPQPQHF. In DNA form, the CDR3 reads TGTGCCAGCAGTCAGGACAGGGGGCCTCAGCCCCAGCATTTT.

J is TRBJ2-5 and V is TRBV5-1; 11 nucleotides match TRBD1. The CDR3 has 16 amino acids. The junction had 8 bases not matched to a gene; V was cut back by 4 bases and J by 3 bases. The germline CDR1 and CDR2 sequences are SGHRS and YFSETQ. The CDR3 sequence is CASSQIPGQGEETQYF. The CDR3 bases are TGCGCCAGCAGCCAGATCCCGGGACAGGGGGAAGAGACCCAGTACTTC.

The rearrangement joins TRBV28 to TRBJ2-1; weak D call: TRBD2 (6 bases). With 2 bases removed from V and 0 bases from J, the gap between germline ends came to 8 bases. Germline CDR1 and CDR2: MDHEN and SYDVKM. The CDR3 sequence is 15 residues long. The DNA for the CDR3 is TGTGCCAGCAGTTTAGACGGGAGCTCCTACAATGAGCAGTTCTTC. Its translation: CASSLDGSSYNEQFF. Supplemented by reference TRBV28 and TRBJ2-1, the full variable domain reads DVKVTQSSRYLVKRTGEKVFLECVQDMDHENMFWYRQDPGLGLRLIYFSYDVKMKEKGDIPEGYSVSREKKERFSLILESASTNQTSMYLCASSLDGSSYNEQFFGPGTRLTVL.

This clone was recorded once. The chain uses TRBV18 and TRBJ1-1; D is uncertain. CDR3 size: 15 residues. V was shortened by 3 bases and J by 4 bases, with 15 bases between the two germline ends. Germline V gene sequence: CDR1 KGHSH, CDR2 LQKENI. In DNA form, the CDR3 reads TGTGCCAGCTCACCCCCCGGGATCCCGGGCACTGAAGCTTTCTTT. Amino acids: CASSPPGIPGTEAFF.

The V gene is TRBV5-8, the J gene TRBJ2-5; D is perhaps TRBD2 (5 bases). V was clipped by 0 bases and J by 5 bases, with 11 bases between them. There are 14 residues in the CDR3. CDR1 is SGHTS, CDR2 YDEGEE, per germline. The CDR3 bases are TGTGCCAGCAGCTTGGTTTCAACTAGGGAGACCCAGTACTTC. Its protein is CASSLVSTRETQYF.

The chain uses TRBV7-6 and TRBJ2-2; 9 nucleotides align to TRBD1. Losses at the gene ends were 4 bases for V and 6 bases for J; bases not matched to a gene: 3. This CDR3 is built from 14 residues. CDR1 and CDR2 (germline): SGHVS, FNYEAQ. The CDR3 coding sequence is TGTGCCAGCAGCTCTGGGACAGGGCCCGGGGAGCTGTTTTTT. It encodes CASSSGTGPGELFF.